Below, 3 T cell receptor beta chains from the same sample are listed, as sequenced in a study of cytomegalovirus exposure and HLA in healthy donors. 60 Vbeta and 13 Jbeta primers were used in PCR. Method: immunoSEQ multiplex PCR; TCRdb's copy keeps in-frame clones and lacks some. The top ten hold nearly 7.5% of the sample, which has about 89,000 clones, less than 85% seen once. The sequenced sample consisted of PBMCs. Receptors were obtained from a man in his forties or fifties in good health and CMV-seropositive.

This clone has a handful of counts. CDR3: CASSPTGQGFMRYGYTF. CDR3 bases: TGTGCCAGCAGTCCCACCGGACAGGGCTTTATGAGATATGGCTACACCTTC. The chain is built from TRBV27 and TRBJ1-2; TRBD1 matches at 8 bases. Germline trimming cut 5 bases from V and 5 bases from J; bases unmatched to any gene: 16. This CDR3 has 17 amino acids. Looked up from germline, CDR1 is MNHEY and CDR2 is SMNVEV (reference sequence).

The CDR3 bases are TGTGCTAGTGGTACGGGACAGGGAAGACGACAGTTCTTC. Its translation: CASGTGQGRRQFF. This rearrangement joins TRBV12-5 to TRBJ2-1, with 9 bases lining up with TRBD1. This CDR3 region has 13 residues. The trim removed 5 bases at V and 13 bases at J, leaving 9 bases unmatched. Germline loops: CDR1 LGHNT, CDR2 FRNRAP.

The CDR3 DNA sequence: TGCAGCGTTGAGGCAGGTACCTACAATGAGCAGTTCTTC. Amino acids: CSVEAGTYNEQFF. The chain links TRBV29-1 to TRBJ2-1; D call uncertain. CDR1 is SQVTM and CDR2 is ANQGSEA in the germline V gene. Trimming left V 3 bases short and J 2 bases short, with 8 bases between. The CDR3 sequence is 13 residues long.